This T cell receptor (beta chain) was recovered during a study of Tregs in tolerant kidney transplant recipients. Overall study context: Related graft donors supplied nonmyeloablative bone marrow transplants, and mixed chimerism was transient.

About this clone itself: Antigen: not known.

CDR3 size: 13 residues. Trimming removed 3 bases from V and 8 bases from J, with 11 bases in between. Looked up from germline, CDR1 is MNHEY and CDR2 is SMNVEV (reference sequence). Study observations and caveats: This study did not directly address biological reproducibility. Nucleotide sequences could not be compared across some patients' samples due to primer changes. Expanding Tregs on activated donor B cells appeared to best identify donor-specific TCRbeta clones.

Here immunoSEQ multiplex PCR was the method, and the copy in TCRdb shows in-frame clones only, minus some. The repertoire consists of 110,000 or so clones, with 90% occurring once and the leading ten covering about 0.35%. The chain joins TRBV27 to TRBJ2-1; possible D gene TRBD1, 5 bases. Source: CD4+ T cells from blood, taken before the transplant. This TCR was recovered from a human donor who received a combined kidney and bone marrow transplant. The CDR3 coding sequence is TGTGCCAGCAGTTTGGGCAGGGTCGATGAGCAGTTCTTC. Translation: CASSLGRVDEQFF.